This paragraph reports one T cell receptor (beta chain). These data are taken from a study of shared clonotypes between healthy human individuals. Here immunoSEQ multiplex PCR was the method, and the copy in TCRdb shows in-frame clones only, minus some. The sample consists of over 850,000 clones, about 80% of them appearing once. Sequencing was performed on memory CD4+ T cells from PBMCs. Subset meaning: CD45RA-negative fraction. The sequence came from a man aged 18-30 years in good health. Some clones in this sample may be carry-over from other donors' samples.

CDR3: CASSPRGYEQYF. In nucleotides, the CDR3 is TGTGCCAGCAGCCCCCGGGGATACGAGCAGTACTTC. The chain links TRBV7-8 to TRBJ2-7, with D possibly TRBD2 on 5 matching bases. V lost 5 bases and J lost 4, with 9 bases in between. Germline V gene sequence: CDR1 SGHVS, CDR2 FQNEAQ. The CDR3 is 12 amino acids.